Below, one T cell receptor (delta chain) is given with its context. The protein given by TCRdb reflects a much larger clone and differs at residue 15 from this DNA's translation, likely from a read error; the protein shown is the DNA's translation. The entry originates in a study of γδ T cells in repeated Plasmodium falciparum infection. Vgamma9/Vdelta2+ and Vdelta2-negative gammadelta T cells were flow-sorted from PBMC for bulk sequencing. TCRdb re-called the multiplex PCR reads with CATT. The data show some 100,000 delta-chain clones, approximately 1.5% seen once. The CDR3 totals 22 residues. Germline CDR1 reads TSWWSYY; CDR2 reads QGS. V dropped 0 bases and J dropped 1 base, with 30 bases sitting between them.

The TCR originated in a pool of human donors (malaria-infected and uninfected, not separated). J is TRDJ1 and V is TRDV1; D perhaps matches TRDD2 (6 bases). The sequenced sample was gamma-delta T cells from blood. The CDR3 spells CALGELSFPKSPSWASTDKLIF. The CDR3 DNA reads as TGTGCTCTTGGGGAACTATCCTTCCCCAAATCCCCGTCATGGGCGAGCACCGATAAACTCATCTTT.